This T cell receptor (beta chain) appears in the sequencing data of a study of blood T cells in healthy people across ages (dated by TCRdb to the mid-2010s). Regarding the study in general: In model experiments, template switching captured about one uniquely barcoded TCR beta cDNA molecule for every two T cells. Using the same blood draw, the study looked at two additional independent replicas of 1 million unique cDNA reads for two donors, one aged 18 to 30 and the other aged 80 or older. To avoid experimental bias, donors of different ages were randomly spread across the sequencing lanes. Age-related changes in TCR beta repertoire diversity were measured in the study by deep sequencing normalized with unique cDNA molecular identifiers. The donors were divided into four age groups: young (average around 17 years), middle-aged (over 35), aged (under 70) and long-lived (around 87).

The library was generated by 5' RACE. The sequencer listed for this sample is Illumina HiSeq 2500. A second PCR of roughly 7 to 11 cycles was performed with a sample-barcoded 5' primer and a J-beta primer mix. Each TCR beta cDNA molecule received a unique molecular identifier from a template-switch 5' adaptor carrying 12 random nucleotides. Each sample yielded at least 2.5 million CDR3-containing paired-end reads. First-strand cDNA synthesis was performed from all RNA using the Mint cDNA synthesis kit, with priming by a TRBC-specific oligonucleotide. After uracil-DNA glycosylase treatment, a first 18-cycle PCR used universal primers M1SS and BC2_uni_R on all cDNA. The authors' pipeline ran thus. Normalization of each sample was performed by random selection of 1 million high-quality reads, each carrying a distinct molecular identifier. Instead of being binned into consensus sequences, reads with shared molecular identifiers were discarded. CDR3 identification, clonotype clustering and error correction used MiTCR with a Q25 quality threshold and the strictest error-elimination algorithm. A nonparametric unseen species model with Euler transformation was used to estimate lower-bound total TCR beta diversity. The public reads were quality trimmed at Q25 with fastp and then assembled into clones with MiXCR by TCRdb, keeping productive beta chains. Rows matching on CDR3 protein sequence are summarized as one entry with the most common DNA and genes. For this entry, the V and J calls and clone size follow TCRdb and not the study's own pipeline. The sample records about 570,000 distinct CDR3 sequences, 25% to 30% of which are singletons. The ten largest account for 18% of the sample.

The donors were around 39 Caucasian individuals from Russia, aged 6 to 90 years, who were systemically healthy. Each donor gave around 9.5 milliliters of peripheral blood, collected into EDTA-treated Vacutainer tubes. PBMCs were isolated by Ficoll-Paque density-gradient centrifugation, with at least 7 million obtained per sample. Total RNA was extracted from PBMCs with Trizol reagent, with at least 6 micrograms obtained per sample. For every donor, an aliquot of PBMCs went through flow cytometry to measure the percentages of naive CD45RAhigh/CD27high T cells. This clonotype was counted between two and nine times. This clone's antigen is unknown. No base quality values were provided; no much bigger clone lies one nucleotide off. Beyond this particular receptor, the publication reports: Compared with the aged group, the long-lived group had more naive CD4+ T cells, fewer expanded clones and increased TCR diversity, a pattern suggesting age selection. Observed TCR beta diversity correlated strongly with the percentage of naive T cells measured by flow cytometry. Because profiling used bulk unsorted PBMCs, naive and antigen-experienced compartments could not be compared conclusively. Estimates of total diversity based on one million sequenced T cells were regarded as lower bounds and as underestimates. Because donor CMV infection status was unknown, age-related changes in expanded clonotypes were potentially confounded. Observed TCR beta diversity per million T cells fell roughly linearly with age, and a significant reduction was already apparent by age roughly 40.

V trim: 2 bases; J trim: 1 base; unmatched bases: 4. The cysteine opens and the phenylalanine closes a CDR3 of 16 amino acids. The kept DNA is CDR3 alone, 48 bases in frame from the first base. Sequences MGHRA (CDR1) and YSYEKL (CDR2) are obtained from the germline V gene. The clonotype originates from a woman in her sixties or seventies in good health. Sample: blood. The chain was built from TRBV4-1 and TRBJ2-1; TRBD2 agrees with 8 junctional bases. The sequence in DNA is TGCGCCAGCAGCCAACTAGCGGGCGTTTCCTACAATGAGCAGTTCTTC. Its amino acids are CASSQLAGVSYNEQFF.